These 21 T cell receptor beta chains were sequenced from one sample in a study of shared clonotypes between healthy human individuals (dated by TCRdb to the early 2020s). The library was generated by the immunoSEQ multiplex PCR assay. The immuneACCESS repertoire file appears here via TCRdb, limited to in-frame rearrangements. These files lack a portion of the clones; in checked studies, under half of the deficit traces to unresolved V genes, and the cause of the others is not known. The sample includes some 980,000 clones, with approximately 80% observed a single time. The ten largest clones take up around 1.5% of the sample. Sequencing was carried out using memory CD4+ T cells sorted from blood. The label giving this sample's cell subset or site can be read as: CD45RA-negative fraction. The receptors stem from a man between 18 and 29 years old in good health.

This chain uses TRBV2 with TRBJ2-2; 8 nucleotides agree with TRBD2. Trimming cost V 4 bases and J 7 bases; bases outside gene matches: 8. Germline-derived CDR1 and CDR2 are SNHLY and FYNNEI. The CDR3 is 15 residues long. The CDR3 sequence is CASSAAGAPGGELFF. In DNA form, the CDR3 reads TGTGCCAGCAGTGCAGCGGGGGCGCCCGGCGGGGAGCTGTTTTTT.

The chain recombines TRBV6-5 with TRBJ2-2, with 7 bases identical to TRBD2. Germline values: CDR1 MNHEY, CDR2 SVGAGI. V trimming: 0 bases; J trimming: 5 bases; junction bases outside the gene matches: 6. The CDR3 has 16 residues. CDR3 residues: CASSYSQRGNTGELFF. In nucleotides, the CDR3 is TGTGCCAGCAGTTACTCCCAGCGGGGCAATACCGGGGAGCTGTTTTTT.

The chain carries TRBV5-1 and TRBJ2-2, with D possibly matching TRBD2 (6 bases). This CDR3 contains 16 residues. Germline assignment: CDR1 SGHRS and CDR2 YFSETQ. Deletions cut 3 bases from V and 0 bases from J, with 12 bases between. CDR3 nucleotides: TGCGCCAGCAGCTCCGACGGGGGAACGAACACCGGGGAGCTGTTTTTT. Translating it yields CASSSDGGTNTGELFF.

This clone has more than one count but fewer than ten. The chain has TRBV10-2 and TRBJ1-6; D possibly corresponds to TRBD1 (6 bases). Germline CDR1 and CDR2: WSHSY and SAAADI. The CDR3 is made up of 15 amino acids. V lost 4 bases to trimming and J lost 6 bases, with 13 bases between them. CDR3: CASSGTVSGNSPLHF. The DNA of the CDR3 is TGCGCCAGCAGTGGGACAGTCTCGGGTAATTCACCCCTCCACTTT.

The chain has TRBV18 and TRBJ2-2, with D perhaps given as TRBD1 or TRBD2 (6 bases each). This CDR3 has 15 amino acids. Trimming took 5 bases from V and 0 from J, leaving 10 bases between them. The V gene's germline CDR1 is KGHSH and CDR2 LQKENI. CDR3 in DNA: TGTGCCAGCTCAAAGGGGGGACCGAACACCGGGGAGCTGTTTTTT. Protein sequence: CASSKGGPNTGELFF.

V usage is TRBV5-1 and J usage is TRBJ2-7; D may be TRBD1 or TRBD2 (5 bases each). Trimming stripped 0 bases from V and 0 bases from J, with 7 bases between. There are 14 residues in the CDR3. Germline loops: CDR1 SGHRS, CDR2 YFSETQ. CDR3 DNA: TGCGCCAGCAGCTTGGGGGACGGCTCCTACGAGCAGTACTTC. It encodes CASSLGDGSYEQYF.

CDR3 sequence reads: CATSRDLPGQGSVKLFF. In nucleotides, the CDR3 is TGTGCCACCAGCAGAGATCTCCCAGGACAGGGGTCGGTAAAACTGTTTTTT. The chain combines TRBV15 with TRBJ1-4, with 9 bases fitting TRBD1. Germline V CDR1 and CDR2: LNHNV, YYDKDF (reference sequence). The CDR3 is made up of 17 amino acids. V shed 0 bases, J shed 10 bases, and the junction held 12 bases outside the gene matches.

This clone has a single count. The rearrangement uses TRBV6-6 and TRBJ2-7; D may be TRBD2 (5 bases). The CDR3 is 14 amino acids. Looked up from germline, CDR1 is MNHNY and CDR2 is SVGAGI (reference sequence). The ends were cut back, 2 bases at V and 7 bases at J, with 15 bases in the middle. CDR3 loop: CASSYEGLLEEQYF. DNA of the CDR3: TGTGCCAGCAGTTACGAGGGCCTATTGGAAGAGCAGTACTTC.

The chain recombines TRBV10-1 with TRBJ2-7; 9 bases are shared with TRBD1. The length of the CDR3 is 13 residues. The V segment lost 6 bases and the J segment 6 bases; nucleotides outside the gene matches: 6. Germline V gene sequence: CDR1 WNHNN, CDR2 SYGVQD (reference sequence). In DNA, the CDR3 is TGCGCCAGCAGCCGGGACAGGGTAACCGAGCAGTACTTC. This sequence encodes CASSRDRVTEQYF.

The rearrangement uses TRBV7-2 and TRBJ2-7; TRBD2 agrees at 11 bases. This CDR3 contains 17 residues. Trimming took 5 bases from V and 6 from J; bases not matched to a gene: 15. Per germline, CDR1 SGHTA and CDR2 FQGNSA. The chain's CDR3 is CASSQQGSSGRAGEQYF. DNA for the CDR3: TGTGCCAGCAGCCAGCAGGGAAGTAGCGGGAGGGCCGGCGAGCAGTACTTC. Supplemented by reference TRBV7-2 and TRBJ2-7, the full variable domain reads GAGVSQSPSNKVTEKGKDVELRCDPISGHTALYWYRQSLGQGLEFLIYFQGNSAPDKSGLPSDRFSAERTGGSVSTLTIQRTQQEDSAVYLCASSQQGSSGRAGEQYFGPGTRLTVT.

This chain links TRBV5-5 with TRBJ2-7; D call uncertain. The ends were cut back, 1 base at V and 4 bases at J, with 12 bases in the middle. The CDR3 covers 14 residues. Germline values: CDR1 SGHKS, CDR2 YYEKEE (reference sequence). CDR3 DNA sequence: TGTGCCAGCAGCTTGACCTTCGGCACTTACGAGCAGTACTTC. This codes for CASSLTFGTYEQYF.

The chain recombines TRBV10-3 with TRBJ2-3, with TRBD2 matching over 10 bases. Germline V CDR1 and CDR2: ENHRY, SYGVKD. The CDR3 runs to 14 residues. Trimming cost V 7 bases and J 4 bases; bases outside gene matches: 5. The CDR3: CAITAGGPADTQYF. The CDR3 DNA reads as TGTGCCATCACAGCGGGAGGGCCGGCAGATACGCAGTATTTT.

This clone was observed a few times. The CDR3 loop reads CAISGGQNTEAFF. The CDR3, as DNA: TGTGCCATCAGCGGCGGACAAAACACTGAAGCTTTCTTT. The genes are TRBV10-3 and TRBJ1-1, with D possibly TRBD1 on 5 matching bases. This CDR3 contains 13 residues. The V gene lost 6 bases and the J gene lost 2 bases, with 10 bases spanning the gap. CDR1 and CDR2 from the germline V gene are ENHRY and SYGVKD.

The chain uses TRBV30 and TRBJ1-2, with D maybe TRBD1 (5 bases). The CDR3 has 13 residues. The germline gives CDR1 GTSNPN, CDR2 SVGIG (reference sequence). V lost 0 bases, J lost 8 bases, and 13 bases lay in between. The DNA of the CDR3 is TGTGCCTGGAGTGTACTCCGGGGGAACGGCTACACCTTC. Amino acid sequence: CAWSVLRGNGYTF.

The chain is built from TRBV18 and TRBJ1-4; TRBD1 matches at 7 bases. The CDR3 has 15 residues. The germline V gene encodes CDR1 KGHSH and CDR2 LQKENI. The J segment lost 7 bases and the V segment lost 0 bases, leaving 5 bases of the junction unmatched. The CDR3 region has the DNA TGTGCCAGCTCACCACCGTCGCAGGGGGGTGAAAAACTGTTTTTT. It specifies CASSPPSQGGEKLFF.

This clone was detected many times. The same CDR3 is also encoded by other DNA sequences in this sample. The gene calls are TRBV5-1 and TRBJ2-7; 7 nucleotides line up with TRBD1. Looked up from germline, CDR1 is SGHRS and CDR2 is YFSETQ. The CDR3 is 15 residues long. V trimming: 4 bases; J trimming: 0 bases; junction bases outside the gene matches: 7. CDR3 sequence (DNA): TGCGCCAGCAGCCCAAGACAGGGAACCTCCTACGAGCAGTACTTC. It is translated as CASSPRQGTSYEQYF.

The chain joins TRBV6-5 to TRBJ2-7; D is ambiguous. The CDR3 has 14 amino acids. CDR1 and CDR2 (germline): MNHEY, SVGAGI. V lost 6 bases, J lost 0 bases, and 12 bases lay in between. The CDR3: CASRTGPSSYEQYF. The CDR3, as DNA: TGTGCCAGCAGAACCGGGCCAAGCTCCTACGAGCAGTACTTC.

The gene calls are TRBV7-3 and TRBJ2-6, with D uncertain. The CDR3 consists of 17 residues. Germline CDR1 SGHTA, CDR2 FQGTGA. V gave up 2 bases and J gave up 0 bases, with 11 bases separating them. The CDR3 loop reads CASSLLGLISGANVLTF. Written as DNA, the CDR3 is TGTGCCAGCAGCTTACTGGGATTAATCTCTGGGGCCAACGTCCTGACTTTC. Complete variable domain (other parts from reference TRBV7-3 and TRBJ2-6): GAGVSQTPSNKVTEKGKYVELRCDPISGHTALYWYRQSLGQGPEFLIYFQGTGAADDSGLPNDRFFAVRPEGSVSTLKIQRTERGDSAVYLCASSLLGLISGANVLTFGAGSRLTVL.

The V and J genes are TRBV6-1 and TRBJ1-1; D might be TRBD1 (5 bases). CDR1 and CDR2 (germline): MNHNS, SASEGT. CDR3 size: 17 residues. With 3 bases removed from V and 3 bases from J, the gap between germline ends came to 20 bases. This chain's CDR3 is CASSEASIGRVDTEAFF. The CDR3 region has the DNA TGTGCCAGCAGTGAGGCGTCAATTGGCAGGGTGGACACTGAAGCTTTCTTT.

The chain uses TRBV9 and TRBJ2-3, with 7 positions matching TRBD1. Trimming took 4 bases from V and 4 from J; bases not matched to a gene: 12. CDR3 length: 16 residues. In germline, CDR1 is SGDLS, CDR2 YYNGEE. CDR3: CASSSRTGVISDTQYF. CDR3 in DNA: TGTGCCAGCAGCTCCCGGACAGGAGTGATTTCAGATACGCAGTATTTT.

The CDR3 DNA follows: TGTGCCAGCAGTTCTCAACCTAATGAGCAGTTCTTC. As protein: CASSSQPNEQFF. The V call is TRBV28, the J call TRBJ2-1; D gene unclear. The CDR3 contains 12 residues. Trimming took off 4 bases at V and 7 bases at J, with 8 bases between the two ends. The V gene's germline CDR1 is MDHEN and CDR2 SYDVKM.